The following is a TCR beta chain sequence with its context. Antigen specificity is unknown. Sequence at one end of the junction differs from germline and may be a read error. These data belong to a study of identical twins' blood T cells. Study-wide results and caveats: Shared environment remains a possible cause of twin similarity.

Using its own MiXCR run on the 5' RACE reads, TCRdb lists one record per CDR3 protein. The sample lists around 380,000 distinct CDR3 sequences, about 28% occurring once. CDR1 and CDR2 (germline): LNHDA, SQIVND (reference sequence). CDR3 size: 14 residues. The genes are TRBV19 and TRBJ1-1; unclear D gene. The clonotype comes from a woman aged 18-55 years in good health. What was sequenced was PBMCs. CDR3 region: CASSIFRENAEAFF. CDR3 DNA: TGTGCCAGTAGTATATTTAGAGAGAACGCTGAAGCTTTCTTT.